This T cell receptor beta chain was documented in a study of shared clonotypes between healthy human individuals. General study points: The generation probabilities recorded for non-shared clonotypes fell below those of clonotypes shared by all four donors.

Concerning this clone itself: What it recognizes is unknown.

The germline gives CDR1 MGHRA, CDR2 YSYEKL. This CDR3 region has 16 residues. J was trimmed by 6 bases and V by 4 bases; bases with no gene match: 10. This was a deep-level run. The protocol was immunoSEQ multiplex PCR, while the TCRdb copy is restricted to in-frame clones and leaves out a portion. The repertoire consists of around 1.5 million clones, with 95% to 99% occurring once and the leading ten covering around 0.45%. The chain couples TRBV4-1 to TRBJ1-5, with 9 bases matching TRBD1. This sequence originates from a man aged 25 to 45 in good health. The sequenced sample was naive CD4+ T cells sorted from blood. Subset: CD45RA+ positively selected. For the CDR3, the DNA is TGCGCCAGCAGCCTCCTTGAGGGACAGGGACCTCAGCCCCAGCATTTT. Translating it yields CASSLLEGQGPQPQHF.